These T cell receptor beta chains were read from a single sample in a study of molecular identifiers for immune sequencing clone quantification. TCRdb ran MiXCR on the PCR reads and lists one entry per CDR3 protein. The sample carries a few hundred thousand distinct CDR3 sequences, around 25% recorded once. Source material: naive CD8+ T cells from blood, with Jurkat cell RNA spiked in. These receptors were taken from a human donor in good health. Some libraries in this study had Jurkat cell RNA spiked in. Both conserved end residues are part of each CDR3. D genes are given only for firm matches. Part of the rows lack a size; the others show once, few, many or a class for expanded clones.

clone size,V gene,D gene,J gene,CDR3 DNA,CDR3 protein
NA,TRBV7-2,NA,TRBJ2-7,TGTGCCTGCAGCACGGACAGAGCTTACGAGCAGTACTTC,CACSTDRAYEQYF
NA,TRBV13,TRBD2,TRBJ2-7,TGTGCCAGCAGCCCAGACACGGGAGGGACCTACGAGCAGTACTTC,CASSPDTGGTYEQYF
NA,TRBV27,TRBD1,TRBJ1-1,TGTGCCAGCAGTTTCGGGACAGGAGTAATGAACACTGAAGCTTTCTTT,CASSFGTGVMNTEAFF
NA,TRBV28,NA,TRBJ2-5,TGTGCCAGCAGTTGGACCCAAGAGGCCCAGTACTTC,CASSWTQEAQYF
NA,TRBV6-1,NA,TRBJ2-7,TGTGCCAGCAGTGGCGAAGGCTACGAGCAGTACTTC,CASSGEGYEQYF
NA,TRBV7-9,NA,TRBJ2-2,TGTGCCAGCAGCCCGGGGAAGGTGAACACCGGGGAGCTGTTTTTT,CASSPGKVNTGELFF
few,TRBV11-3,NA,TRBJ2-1,TGTGCCAGCAGCTTAGATCCCAGCGGGCCCGAAGGGCAGTTCTTC,CASSLDPSGPEGQFF
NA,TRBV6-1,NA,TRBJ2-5,TGTGCCAGCAGTGAAAGGTACTATCAAGAGACCCAGTACTTC,CASSERYYQETQYF
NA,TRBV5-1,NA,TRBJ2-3,TGCGCCAGCACCTCTAGCGCCAACACAGATACGCAGTATTTT,CASTSSANTDTQYF
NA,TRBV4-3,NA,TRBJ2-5,TGCGCCAGCAGCCACAAGATGGTGATGGATTTCCAAGAGACCCAGTACTTC,CASSHKMVMDFQETQYF
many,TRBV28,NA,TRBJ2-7,TGTGCCAGCACTGAAGGGAGCTCCTACGAGCAGTACTTC,CASTEGSSYEQYF